Following are 21 T cell receptor beta chains from one sample sequenced in a study of low-dose radiotherapy and immunotherapy resistance in tumors. The time point here: after trial treatment. Regarding treatment: LDRT plus nivolumab, ipilimumab, low-dose cyclophosphamide and aspirin (RACIN trial). Alpha- and beta-chain coverage of first-strand cDNA came from TRAV- and TRBV-specific primers. With a V-primer adapter and a constant-region primer, TCRs were amplified for about 20 PCR cycles. TCRdb used MiXCR to reprocess the reads, holding one entry per CDR3 protein. Of 95,000 to 100,000 distinct CDR3 sequences listed, around 20% are singletons. The sample was PBMCs, taken after low-dose radiotherapy plus immunotherapy. Receptor source: a male donor with prostate cancer.

This clonotype was found many times. The V and J genes are TRBV7-9 and TRBJ1-1, with D perhaps matching TRBD1 (6 bases). The V gene lost 5 bases and the J gene lost 1 base, with 11 bases spanning the gap. Germline V gives CDR1 SEHNR, CDR2 FQNEAQ (reference sequence). The CDR3 runs to 14 residues. The CDR3 DNA reads TGTGCCAGCAGCAGCGGGACAACGAACACTGAAGCTTTCTTT. Its protein product is CASSSGTTNTEAFF.

This clonotype is judged medium-sized. The gene calls are TRBV5-4 and TRBJ2-7, with D perhaps assigned TRBD1 or TRBD2 (5 bases each). V lost 1 base, J lost 0 bases, and 17 bases lay in between. The CDR3 runs 17 residues. Germline lookup yields CDR1 SGHNT and CDR2 YYREEE (reference sequence). CDR3 sequence: CASSLWPTRGSSYEQYF. The CDR3 nucleotides are TGTGCCAGCAGCTTGTGGCCCACCCGGGGCTCCTCCTACGAGCAGTACTTC.

This clonotype occurred many times. The rearrangement joins TRBV2 to TRBJ2-1; D gene unclear. This CDR3 has 15 amino acids. V lost 1 base and J lost 4, with 11 bases in between. The germline CDR1 and CDR2 sequences are SNHLY and FYNNEI. The DNA of the CDR3 is TGTGCCAGCAGTGAAGGCTTGCCCCCATACAATGAGCAGTTCTTC. Translation gives CASSEGLPPYNEQFF.

In this sample, this clonotype turned up many times. The genes are TRBV5-4 and TRBJ2-7, with TRBD1 matching 9 bases. J was trimmed by 1 base and V by 4 bases; bases with no gene match: 12. Germline assignment: CDR1 SGHNT and CDR2 YYREEE (reference sequence). The CDR3 sequence is 17 residues long. CDR3: CASSRGPGQGRSYEQYF. In nucleotides, the CDR3 is TGTGCCAGCAGCCGTGGACCGGGACAGGGTCGATCCTACGAGCAGTACTTC.

The sample holds many counts of this clonotype. V is TRBV3-1 and J is TRBJ2-1; 8 bases line up with TRBD2. The ends lost 0 bases at V and 4 bases at J; junction bases unmatched: 5. The CDR3 loop spans 16 amino acids. The germline CDR1 and CDR2 sequences are LGHDT and YNNKEL (reference sequence). The CDR3 reads CASSQDFGGGYNEQFF. The CDR3 region has the DNA TGTGCCAGCAGCCAAGATTTCGGGGGGGGTTACAATGAGCAGTTCTTC.

This clonotype came up many times. The chain uses TRBV3-1 and TRBJ2-3; 11 bases fit TRBD2. The CDR3 loop spans 16 amino acids. Germline-derived CDR1 and CDR2 are LGHDT and YNNKEL (reference sequence). The V segment lost 4 bases and the J segment 1 base; nucleotides outside the gene matches: 4. The CDR3 is CASSPGTSGRTDTQYF. DNA for the CDR3: TGTGCCAGCAGCCCCGGGACTAGCGGACGCACAGATACGCAGTATTTT.

This clonotype was observed many times. This chain links TRBV3-1 with TRBJ2-7, with TRBD2 matching 10 bases. Germline V gene lookup returns CDR1 LGHDT and CDR2 YNNKEL (reference sequence). This CDR3 is 17 amino acids long. V lost 1 base and J lost 0; bases outside the gene matches: 6. The CDR3 sequence is CASSQGLAGVPSYEQYF. The CDR3 region has the DNA TGTGCCAGCAGCCAAGGGCTAGCGGGGGTCCCCTCCTACGAGCAGTACTTC.

About this clonotype: Given a far larger clone just one base away, this is likely a sequencing read error. The CDR3, as DNA: TGTGCCAGCAGCCAAGTCCAGGCCGAGACCCAGTTCTTC. This translates into CASSQVQAETQFF. J is TRBJ2-1 and V is TRBV4-2, with D hard to call. CDR1 and CDR2 (germline): LGHNA, YNFKEQ. The CDR3 totals 13 residues. The ends were cut back, 1 base at V and 13 bases at J, with 14 bases in the middle.

This clonotype was observed many times. The junction differs from germline at one of its ends, possibly a read error. V gene TRBV5-1 combines with J gene TRBJ1-6; D not certain. Germline CDR1 SGHRS, CDR2 YFSETQ. This CDR3 region has 15 residues. CDR3 sequence: CASSPVGSRNSPLHF. The CDR3 DNA reads as TGTGCCAGCAGCCCAGTTGGGAGCAGGAATTCACCCCTCCACTTT.

This clonotype was found many times. The chain uses TRBV6-5 and TRBJ2-1; TRBD1 is a possible D gene (6 bases). This CDR3 comprises 14 residues. V shed 4 bases and J shed 16 bases, with 23 bases lying between them. Germline values: CDR1 MNHEY, CDR2 SVGAGI. As DNA, the CDR3 is TGTGCCAGCAGTTGGACTGACCGACAGGCCCCTTTTTTCTTC. Amino acid sequence: CASSWTDRQAPFFF.

The chain combines TRBV29-1 with TRBJ2-7, with D perhaps TRBD2 (6 bases). The germline V gene has CDR1 SQVTM and CDR2 ANQGSEA. Trimming pared 3 bases from V and 6 bases from J, leaving 21 bases between. The length of the CDR3 is 15 residues. Here the CDR3 reads CSVDVFDGSEVEQYF. CDR3 bases: TGCAGCGTTGACGTATTCGACGGGAGCGAAGTCGAGCAGTACTTC.

This clonotype was seen many times. The J gene is TRBJ1-2, the V gene TRBV7-9; D unresolved. This CDR3 is 12 amino acids long. V dropped 6 bases and J dropped 2 bases, with 7 bases sitting between them. Germline assignment: CDR1 SEHNR and CDR2 FQNEAQ (reference sequence). For the CDR3, the DNA is TGTGCCAGCAGAGGCCCCAACTATGGCTACACCTTC. Translation: CASRGPNYGYTF.

This clonotype has a count of ten or more. J is TRBJ2-3 and V is TRBV10-2, with 8 bases identical to TRBD1. Germline V CDR1 and CDR2: WSHSY, SAAADI. V lost 7 bases, J lost 5 bases, and 5 bases stayed unmatched. The CDR3 is made up of 13 amino acids. CDR3 residues: CASTQDREDTQYF. The CDR3 DNA sequence: TGCGCCAGCACCCAGGACAGGGAAGATACGCAGTATTTT.

This clonotype turned up a few times. The chain recombines TRBV11-1 with TRBJ2-5, with unresolved D. Looked up from germline, CDR1 is SGHAT and CDR2 is FQDESV (reference sequence). Trimming removed 4 bases at V and 0 bases at J, with 6 bases between. CDR3 size: 13 residues. CDR3 sequence reads: CASSSTDQETQYF. CDR3 in DNA: TGTGCCAGCAGCTCGACGGACCAAGAGACCCAGTACTTC.

There are many counts of this clonotype. The J gene is TRBJ2-4, the V gene TRBV3-1; no reliable D call. The V and J ends lost 1 base and 1 base respectively, with 11 bases between them. The CDR3 is made up of 16 amino acids. The germline gives CDR1 LGHDT, CDR2 YNNKEL (reference sequence). The CDR3 DNA sequence: TGTGCCAGCAGCCAAGTAACCGGTTACGCCAAAAACATTCAGTACTTC. Its protein product is CASSQVTGYAKNIQYF.

The chain has TRBV5-1 and TRBJ2-1, with 12 positions matching TRBD2. The trim removed 3 bases at V and 7 bases at J, leaving 8 bases unmatched. The germline CDR1 and CDR2 sequences are SGHRS and YFSETQ. The CDR3 covers 16 residues. CDR3 sequence: CASSWGGTSGPNEQFF. DNA of the CDR3: TGCGCCAGCAGCTGGGGGGGGACTAGCGGGCCGAATGAGCAGTTCTTC.

This clonotype came up many times. The chain carries TRBV7-2 and TRBJ2-2, with D possibly being TRBD1 (6 bases). Germline-derived CDR1 and CDR2 are SGHTA and FQGNSA. V was shortened by 5 bases and J by 3 bases, with 16 bases between the two germline ends. This CDR3 has 16 amino acids. The CDR3 bases are TGTGCCAGCAGCGAGAGGCAGGGGCGGTACACCGGGGAGCTGTTTTTT. It encodes CASSERQGRYTGELFF. Combining the CDR3 with reference TRBV7-2 and TRBJ2-2 gives the whole variable domain GAGVSQSPSNKVTEKGKDVELRCDPISGHTALYWYRQSLGQGLEFLIYFQGNSAPDKSGLPSDRFSAERTGGSVSTLTIQRTQQEDSAVYLCASSERQGRYTGELFFGEGSRLTVL.

The table lists this clonotype with many counts. The genes are TRBV19 and TRBJ1-2; D unclear. The germline gives CDR1 LNHDA, CDR2 SQIVND (reference sequence). This CDR3 has 13 residues. Trimming cost V 6 bases and J 6 bases, with 14 bases left between them. The DNA of the CDR3 is TGTGCCAGTAGCGTGACCGGAGATGATGGCTACACCTTC. This gives the protein CASSVTGDDGYTF.

There are many counts of this clonotype. This chain joins TRBV6-2 or TRBV6-3 and TRBJ2-3; the D gene is possibly TRBD1 (6 bases). The CDR3 length is 14 residues. CDR1 and CDR2 (germline): MNHEY, SVGEGT. V dropped 9 bases and J dropped 3 bases, with 16 bases sitting between them. CDR3 loop: CASTGYSLTDTQYF. In nucleotides, the CDR3 is TGTGCCAGTACAGGGTATTCTCTTACAGATACGCAGTATTTT.

This clonotype was seen at least ten times. The chain employs TRBV7-6 and TRBJ1-3; tentative D call: TRBD1 (6 bases). CDR1 is SGHVS and CDR2 is FNYEAQ in the germline V gene. The CDR3 is 14 residues long. The V end lost 4 bases, the J end lost 4 bases, and 11 bases lay between the germline ends. The CDR3 is CASSYLTGGNTIYF. CDR3 in DNA: TGTGCCAGCAGCTATCTAACAGGGGGAAACACCATATATTTT.

In this sample, this clonotype turned up many times. The genes are TRBV6-5 and TRBJ1-4; D gene unclear. Germline V CDR1 and CDR2: MNHEY, SVGAGI. Between the trimmed V and J ends, which lost 5 bases and 6 bases, there was a span of 10 bases. CDR3 length: 13 residues. CDR3 coding DNA: TGTGCCAGCAGTGTGGGTCGGGATGAAAAACTGTTTTTT. This encodes CASSVGRDEKLFF.